This T cell receptor beta chain came from a study of cytomegalovirus exposure and HLA in healthy donors. This clone came up a few times. Its antigen is as yet unknown. The germline gives CDR1 MNHEY, CDR2 SMNVEV (reference sequence). This CDR3 is built from 15 residues. The V and J ends lost 2 bases and 1 base, in that order; junction bases with no gene match: 3. Donors were nominally healthy when sampled, though unrecorded immune exposures were likely. Findings of the study overall: The study listed 164 cytomegalovirus-associated TCR beta chains.

The PCR had 60 Vbeta and 13 Jbeta primers. Clones were sequenced by immunoSEQ multiplex PCR, and TCRdb holds only the in-frame ones, with some missing. The repertoire includes around 120,000 clones, 81% of them detected once, and 0.7% sits in the top ten. This sequence originates from a man aged 18-30 years in good health and CMV-seronegative. Source material: PBMCs. This chain joins TRBV27 and TRBJ1-1, with 8 bases fitting TRBD1. The CDR3 region is CASSLSGTGNTEAFF. CDR3 nucleotides: TGTGCCAGCAGTTTAAGTGGGACAGGGAACACTGAAGCTTTCTTT.